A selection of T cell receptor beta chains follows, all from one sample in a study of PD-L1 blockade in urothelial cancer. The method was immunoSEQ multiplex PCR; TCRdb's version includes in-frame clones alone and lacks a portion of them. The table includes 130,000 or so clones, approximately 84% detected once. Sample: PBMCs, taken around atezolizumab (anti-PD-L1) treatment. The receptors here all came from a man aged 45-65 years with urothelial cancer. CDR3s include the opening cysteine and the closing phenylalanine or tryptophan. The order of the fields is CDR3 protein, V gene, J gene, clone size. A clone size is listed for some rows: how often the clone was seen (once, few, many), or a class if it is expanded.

CASSPPTATNEKLFF,TRBV28,TRBJ1-4,once
CASSETSGGPYEQYF,TRBV6-1,TRBJ2-7,.
CASSHRTSGGSSYEQYF,TRBV5-1,TRBJ2-7,.
CASSSQTGARGEQFF,TRBV7-2,TRBJ2-1,.
CASSSRGHSSYNSPLHF,TRBV5-6,TRBJ1-6,.
CATSRDRLSGTEQFF,TRBV15,TRBJ2-1,few
CASSYEAGQQETQYF,TRBV6-5,TRBJ2-5,.
CASSLLDRSEAFF,TRBV18,TRBJ1-1,once
CASSVVEGTVHEQFF,TRBV9,TRBJ2-1,.
CASSFFSAGGGTNTGELFF,TRBV5-4,TRBJ2-2,.
CASSPPRDRLEGYTF,TRBV28,TRBJ1-2,.
CASSLTPQGYEQYF,TRBV11-1,TRBJ2-7,once
CASRINPGTNYEQYF,TRBV19,TRBJ2-7,.
CASMSGEGRRDTQYF,TRBV27,TRBJ2-3,.
CASSPSSQGTSGTYEQYF,TRBV7-6,TRBJ2-7,.
CASIPAGQQPQHF,TRBV28,TRBJ1-5,.
CASSLKSGRFHEQYF,TRBV11-3,TRBJ2-7,.
CASSLQQGVNTEAFF,TRBV7-8,TRBJ1-1,once
CASSEMIAGVSYEQYF,TRBV2,TRBJ2-7,.
CASSQGAYGYTF,TRBV28,TRBJ1-2,few
CASSFQENTEAFF,TRBV7-3,TRBJ1-1,few
CSVEDFGGTYNEQFF,TRBV29-1,TRBJ2-1,.
CASSLVTGAGELFF,TRBV11-2,TRBJ2-2,.
CASSPGQGVGYTF,TRBV18,TRBJ1-2,.
CAWSPPGGANEKLFF,TRBV30,TRBJ1-4,.
CASSRGHLNTEAFF,TRBV11-1,TRBJ1-1,.
CASRTGTNYGYTF,TRBV5-4,TRBJ1-2,.
CASSLASLGPLETQYF,TRBV5-5,TRBJ2-5,.
CASSPQPDSYNEQFF,TRBV5-4,TRBJ2-1,.
CASRRSTGGTAGELFF,TRBV5-1,TRBJ2-2,few
CASGPRGHYNSPLHF,TRBV28,TRBJ1-6,.